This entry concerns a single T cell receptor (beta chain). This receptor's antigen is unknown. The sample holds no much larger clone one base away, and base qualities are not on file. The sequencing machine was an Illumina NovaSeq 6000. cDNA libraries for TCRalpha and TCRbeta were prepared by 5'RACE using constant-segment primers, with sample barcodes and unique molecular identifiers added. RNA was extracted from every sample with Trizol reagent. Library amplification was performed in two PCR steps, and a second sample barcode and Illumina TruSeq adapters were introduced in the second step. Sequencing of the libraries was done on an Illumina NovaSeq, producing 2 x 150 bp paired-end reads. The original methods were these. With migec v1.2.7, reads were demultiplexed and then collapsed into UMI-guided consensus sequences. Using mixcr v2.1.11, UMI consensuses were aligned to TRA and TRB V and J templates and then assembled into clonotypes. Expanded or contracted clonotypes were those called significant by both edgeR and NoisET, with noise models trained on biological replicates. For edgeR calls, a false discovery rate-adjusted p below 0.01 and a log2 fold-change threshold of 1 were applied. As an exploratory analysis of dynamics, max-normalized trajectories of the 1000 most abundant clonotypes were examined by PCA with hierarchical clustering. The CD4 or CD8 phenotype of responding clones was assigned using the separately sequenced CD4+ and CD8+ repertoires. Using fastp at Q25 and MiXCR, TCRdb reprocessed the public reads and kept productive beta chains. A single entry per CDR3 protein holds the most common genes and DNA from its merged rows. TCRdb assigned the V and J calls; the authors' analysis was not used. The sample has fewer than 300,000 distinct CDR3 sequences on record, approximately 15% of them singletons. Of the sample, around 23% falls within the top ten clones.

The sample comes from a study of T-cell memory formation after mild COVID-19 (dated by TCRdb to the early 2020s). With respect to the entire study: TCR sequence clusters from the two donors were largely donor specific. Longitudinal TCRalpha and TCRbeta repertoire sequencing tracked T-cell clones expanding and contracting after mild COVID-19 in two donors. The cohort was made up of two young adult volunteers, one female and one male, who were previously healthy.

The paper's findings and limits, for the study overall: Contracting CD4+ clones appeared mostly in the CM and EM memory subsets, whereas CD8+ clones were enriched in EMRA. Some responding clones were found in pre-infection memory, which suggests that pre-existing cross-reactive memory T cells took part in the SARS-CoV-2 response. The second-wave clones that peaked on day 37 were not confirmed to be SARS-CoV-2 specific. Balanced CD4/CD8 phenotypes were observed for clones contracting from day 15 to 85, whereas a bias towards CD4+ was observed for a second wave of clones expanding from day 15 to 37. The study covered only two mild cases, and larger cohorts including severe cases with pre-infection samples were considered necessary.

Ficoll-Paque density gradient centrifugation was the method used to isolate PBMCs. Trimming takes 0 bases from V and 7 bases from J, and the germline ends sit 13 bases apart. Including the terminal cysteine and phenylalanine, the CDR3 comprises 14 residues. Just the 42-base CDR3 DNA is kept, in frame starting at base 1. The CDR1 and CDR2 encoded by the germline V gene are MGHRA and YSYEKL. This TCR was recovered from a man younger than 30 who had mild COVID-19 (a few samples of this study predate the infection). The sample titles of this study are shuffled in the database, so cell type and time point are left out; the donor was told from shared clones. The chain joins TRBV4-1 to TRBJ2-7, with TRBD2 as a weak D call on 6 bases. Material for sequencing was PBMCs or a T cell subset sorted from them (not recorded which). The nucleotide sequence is TGCGCCAGCAGCCAAGAGGGACTCAGCCGGGAGCAGTACTTC. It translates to CASSQEGLSREQYF.